The next 27 T cell receptor beta chains were all read from a single sample in a study of shared clonotypes between healthy human individuals. Clones were sequenced by immunoSEQ multiplex PCR, and TCRdb holds only the in-frame ones, with some missing. The data show fewer than 850,000 clones, 90% seen once. The sequencing input was memory CD8+ T cells from PBMCs. The sample's subset: CD45RO+ cells pooled with CCR7-negative TemRA cells. These receptors originate from a man aged 18-30 years in good health. Some clones in this sample may be carry-over from other donors' samples.

V usage is TRBV19 and J usage is TRBJ1-1; the D is unclear. Trimming removed 3 bases at V and 8 bases at J, with 13 bases between. Germline V gives CDR1 LNHDA, CDR2 SQIVND (reference sequence). The CDR3 is 13 residues long. The CDR3 spells CASSIPLAVEAFF. The CDR3 nucleotides are TGTGCCAGTAGTATCCCCCTCGCCGTCGAAGCTTTCTTT.

The chain uses TRBV28 and TRBJ1-2; D unresolved. The CDR3 runs to 14 residues. Trimming removed 6 bases at V and 8 bases at J, with 19 bases between. Germline loops: CDR1 MDHEN, CDR2 SYDVKM. The CDR3 sequence: CASRLLLGPQGYTF. The CDR3 DNA is TGTGCCAGCAGGTTACTCTTGGGCCCCCAAGGCTACACCTTC.

This rearrangement joins TRBV7-8 to TRBJ1-2, with TRBD1 matching over 8 bases. Germline assignment: CDR1 SGHVS and CDR2 FQNEAQ. The CDR3 is 15 residues long. With 4 bases clipped from V and 3 bases from J, the junction kept 7 bases outside the gene matches. The chain's CDR3 is CASSSPDRAHYGYTF. In DNA, the CDR3 is TGTGCCAGCAGCTCACCGGACAGGGCACACTATGGCTACACCTTC.

This chain joins TRBV5-1 and TRBJ2-1; D may be TRBD1 (5 bases). From germline, CDR1 is SGHRS and CDR2 YFSETQ. The CDR3 length is 15 residues. V lost 2 bases and J lost 4, with 13 bases in between. CDR3 amino acids: CASSFFSGWYNEQFF. Written as DNA, the CDR3 is TGCGCCAGCAGCTTTTTCTCAGGGTGGTACAATGAGCAGTTCTTC.

The count of this clone is one. The chain joins TRBV7-9 to TRBJ2-7; D possibly matches TRBD1 or TRBD2 (5 bases each). With 4 bases removed from V and 5 bases from J, the gap between germline ends came to 6 bases. CDR3 length: 11 amino acids. CDR1 is SEHNR, CDR2 FQNEAQ, per germline (reference sequence). CDR3: CASSWDHEQYF. CDR3 sequence (DNA): TGTGCCAGCAGCTGGGACCACGAGCAGTACTTC.

Remarks on this clone: Its ends do not fully match the called genes, so a read error is possible. The J gene is TRBJ2-7, the V gene TRBV13, with 14 bases that match TRBD2. The CDR3 has 16 residues. Germline V gene lookup returns CDR1 PRHDT and CDR2 FYEKMQ (reference sequence). CDR3 DNA: TGTGCCAGCAGCTCTAGACTAGCGGGAGGGTTGTACGGGCAGTACTTC. Translation gives CASSSRLAGGLYGQYF.

This clone appeared once. This chain's CDR3 is CASAGGRREQYF. The CDR3 nucleotides are TGCGCCAGCGCCGGGGGACGAAGAGAGCAGTACTTC. The V gene is TRBV4-1, the J gene TRBJ2-7, with D maybe TRBD2 (6 bases). The CDR3 runs to 12 residues. Germline lookup yields CDR1 MGHRA and CDR2 YSYEKL. Trimming shortened V by 8 bases and J by 7 bases, and 15 bases separated the two germline ends.

The gene calls are TRBV11-2 and TRBJ2-4; D remains ambiguous. Germline V gives CDR1 SGHAT, CDR2 FQNNGV. V was shortened by 1 base and J by 6 bases, with 7 bases between the two germline ends. The CDR3 extends over 13 amino acids. CDR3: CASSLGLGNIQYF. DNA for the CDR3: TGTGCCAGCAGCTTAGGACTTGGAAACATTCAGTACTTC.

The gene calls are TRBV9 and TRBJ2-5, with D possibly being TRBD1 or TRBD2 (5 bases each). The V end lost 6 bases, the J end lost 5 bases, and 20 bases lay between the germline ends. This CDR3 is 15 amino acids long. Per the germline V gene, CDR1 is SGDLS and CDR2 is YYNGEE. DNA of the CDR3: TGTGCCAGCACCTCGTCGGGGACGGACGGGGAGACCCAGTACTTC. Its translation is CASTSSGTDGETQYF.

The chain joins TRBV9 to TRBJ1-2; 8 bases map to TRBD1. The germline V gene encodes CDR1 SGDLS and CDR2 YYNGEE. The trim removed 0 bases at V and 1 base at J, leaving 5 bases unmatched. The CDR3 covers 16 residues. For the CDR3, the DNA is TGTGCCAGCAGCGTAGCTGTGACAGGGGATAACTATGGCTACACCTTC. Protein sequence: CASSVAVTGDNYGYTF.

The chain has TRBV15 and TRBJ2-1, with 9 bases identical to TRBD2. Trimming cost V 0 bases and J 5 bases; bases outside gene matches: 11. This CDR3 has 18 residues. Germline V CDR1 and CDR2: LNHNV, YYDKDF (reference sequence). In DNA, the CDR3 is TGTGCCACCAGCAGAGATATAAATAGGCTAGCGGGGAACAATGAGCAGTTCTTC. It is translated as CATSRDINRLAGNNEQFF.

This chain uses TRBV30 with TRBJ2-7; weak D call: TRBD2 (6 bases). The V and J ends lost 5 bases and 2 bases respectively, with 13 bases between them. Germline V gives CDR1 GTSNPN, CDR2 SVGIG (reference sequence). This CDR3 is built from 13 residues. The CDR3 DNA sequence: TGTGCCTGGGAGACTAGGGCGGCCTACGAGCAGTACTTC. This sequence encodes CAWETRAAYEQYF.

V gene TRBV4-1 combines with J gene TRBJ2-2; D ambiguous. CDR1 is MGHRA and CDR2 is YSYEKL in the germline V gene. CDR3 size: 14 residues. V was trimmed by 1 base and J by 6 bases, leaving 9 bases between them. The CDR3 sequence is CASSQVGLPGELFF. CDR3 nucleotide sequence: TGCGCCAGCAGCCAAGTCGGTCTCCCCGGGGAGCTGTTTTTT.

The chain carries TRBV18 and TRBJ1-4; possibly TRBD1 for D (6 bases). The CDR3 totals 17 residues. Germline-derived CDR1 and CDR2 are KGHSH and LQKENI. The V end lost 4 bases, the J end lost 4 bases, and 19 bases lay between the germline ends. CDR3 amino acids: CASSRRPGQSINEKLFF. The CDR3 nucleotides read TGTGCCAGCTCACGACGCCCTGGACAGTCAATTAATGAAAAACTGTTTTTT.

This clone was seen once. The gene calls are TRBV28 and TRBJ1-4, with D unclear. This CDR3 comprises 15 residues. The V and J ends lost 0 bases and 0 bases respectively, with 5 bases between them. Germline V gene sequence: CDR1 MDHEN, CDR2 SYDVKM. CDR3 residues: CASSLWSTTNEKLFF. The CDR3 nucleotides are TGTGCCAGCAGTTTATGGTCCACAACTAATGAAAAACTGTTTTTT.

V usage is TRBV10-3 and J usage is TRBJ2-5; D gene uncertain. Trimming pared 0 bases from V and 5 bases from J, leaving 4 bases between. Germline V gives CDR1 ENHRY, CDR2 SYGVKD. This CDR3 is 12 amino acids long. The CDR3 region is CAISESKETQYF. As DNA, the CDR3 is TGTGCCATCAGTGAGTCGAAGGAGACCCAGTACTTC.

V gene TRBV28 combines with J gene TRBJ1-1; tentatively, D is TRBD1 (5 bases). V was cut by 4 bases and J by 1 base, with 19 bases left in between. The germline CDR1 and CDR2 sequences are MDHEN and SYDVKM. The CDR3 loop spans 17 amino acids. CDR3 DNA sequence: TGTGCCAGCAGTTGGGATGGGGCCAGCCCGGGGAACACTGAAGCTTTCTTT. Protein sequence: CASSWDGASPGNTEAFF.

A word on this clone: As the CDR3 is not closed by the conserved phenylalanine or tryptophan, this likely results from a read error. This rearrangement joins TRBV7-1 to TRBJ1-1, with 7 bases that match TRBD1. TRBV7-1 is given ORF status, its function remaining uncertain. The CDR3 sequence is 14 residues long. J lost 5 bases, V lost 7 bases, and 10 bases had no gene match. For the CDR3, the DNA is TGTGCCAGCAACCCCCCCCGCAGGGGGACTGAAGCTTTCCTT. This gives the protein CASNPPRRGTEAFL.

The chain uses TRBV4-3 and TRBJ1-5; D gene unclear. The CDR3 consists of 15 residues. V was pared by 1 base and J by 3 bases, with 10 bases between. Germline V gene sequence: CDR1 LGHNA, CDR2 YSLEER. The CDR3 sequence: CASSQALGNNQPQHF. In DNA, the CDR3 is TGCGCCAGCAGCCAAGCATTGGGGAACAATCAGCCCCAGCATTTT.

Points on this clone: This same CDR3 is encoded by further DNA sequences in the sample. The rearrangement links TRBV7-9 to TRBJ2-7, with no clear D. The CDR3 is made up of 13 amino acids. The ends were cut back, 6 bases at V and 0 bases at J, with 9 bases in the middle. From germline, CDR1 is SEHNR and CDR2 FQNEAQ (reference sequence). This CDR3 reads CASRTGSSYEQYF. The CDR3 region has the DNA TGTGCCAGCAGGACGGGTAGCTCCTACGAGCAGTACTTC.

The rearrangement links TRBV9 to TRBJ2-1, with D unclear. CDR1 and CDR2 (germline): SGDLS, YYNGEE. Trimming shortened V by 4 bases and J by 2 bases, and 13 bases separated the two germline ends. The CDR3 totals 15 residues. The CDR3 nucleotides are TGTGCCAGCAGCTCCGGCCCAACCCCCTACAATGAGCAGTTCTTC. Its protein is CASSSGPTPYNEQFF. The entire variable domain, with the rest obtained from reference TRBV9 and TRBJ2-1, is as follows: DSGVTQTPKHLITATGQRVTLRCSPRSGDLSVYWYQQSLDQGLQFLIQYYNGEERAKGNILERFSAQQFPDLHSELNLSSLELGDSALYFCASSSGPTPYNEQFFGPGTRLTVL.

The chain combines TRBV5-6 with TRBJ2-7; 12 bases fit TRBD1. J was trimmed by 4 bases and V by 0 bases; bases with no gene match: 2. The germline V gene has CDR1 SGHDT and CDR2 YYEEEE. The CDR3 has 15 amino acids. The CDR3 spells CASSLGDRGLYEQYF. In DNA form, the CDR3 reads TGTGCCAGCAGCTTGGGGGACAGGGGGCTTTACGAGCAGTACTTC.

The chain combines TRBV7-8 with TRBJ2-2, with 8 bases lining up with TRBD1. The CDR3 sequence is 15 residues long. J gave up 3 bases and V 3 bases, and 3 bases lay outside the gene matches. CDR1 and CDR2 from the germline V gene are SGHVS and FQNEAQ. CDR3 sequence reads: CASSFKTGDTGELFF. Written as DNA, the CDR3 is TGTGCCAGCAGCTTCAAGACAGGGGACACCGGGGAGCTGTTTTTT.

The chain is built from TRBV28 and TRBJ2-5; D is ambiguous. The CDR3 covers 13 residues. CDR1 is MDHEN and CDR2 is SYDVKM in the germline V gene. Trimming cost V 2 bases and J 8 bases, with 12 bases left between them. As DNA, the CDR3 is TGTGCCAGCAGTTTAAATCGTGATGATACCCAGTACTTC. Protein product: CASSLNRDDTQYF.

The sample holds one count of this clone. This chain links TRBV30 with TRBJ2-3; D uncertain. Germline values: CDR1 GTSNPN, CDR2 SVGIG (reference sequence). Trimming cost V 0 bases and J 7 bases, with 20 bases left between them. This CDR3 has 16 residues. DNA of the CDR3: TGTGCCTGGAGTGTAAAAGTCCAGACTCCAATATATACGCAGTATTTT. It is translated as CAWSVKVQTPIYTQYF.

The V and J genes are TRBV19 and TRBJ2-7; the D is unclear. The CDR3 runs 14 residues. Germline CDR1 LNHDA, CDR2 SQIVND (reference sequence). V shed 6 bases and J shed 2 bases, with 14 bases lying between them. DNA for the CDR3: TGTGCCAGTAGGGCCCTTGACGGTCCCTACGAGCAGTACTTC. This translates into CASRALDGPYEQYF.

This chain uses TRBV28 with TRBJ2-3, with 9 bases matching TRBD2. The CDR3 totals 14 residues. From germline, CDR1 is MDHEN and CDR2 SYDVKM. The ends lost 8 bases at V and 4 bases at J; junction bases unmatched: 7. The DNA of the CDR3 is TGTGCCAGCCGTCGAGCGGGAGGTCCAGATACGCAGTATTTT. It yields the protein CASRRAGGPDTQYF.